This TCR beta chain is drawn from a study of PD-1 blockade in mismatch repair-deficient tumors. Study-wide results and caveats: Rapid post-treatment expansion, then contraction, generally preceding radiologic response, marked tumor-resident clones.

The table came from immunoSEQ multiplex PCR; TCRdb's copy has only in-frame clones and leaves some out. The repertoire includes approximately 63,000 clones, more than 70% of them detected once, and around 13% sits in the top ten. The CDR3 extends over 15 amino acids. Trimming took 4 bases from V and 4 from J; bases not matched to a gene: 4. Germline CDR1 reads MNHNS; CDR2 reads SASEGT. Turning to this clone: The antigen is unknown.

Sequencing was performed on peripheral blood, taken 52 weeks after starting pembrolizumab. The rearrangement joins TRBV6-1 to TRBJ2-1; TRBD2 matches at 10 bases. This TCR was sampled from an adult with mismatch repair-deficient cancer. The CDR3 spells CASSGPSGSYNEQFF. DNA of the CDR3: TGTGCCAGCAGTGGCCCTAGCGGGAGTTACAATGAGCAGTTCTTC.